This T cell receptor (beta chain) comes out of a study of blood T cell repertoires in COVID-19. Turning to the study itself: Sites in the United States, Italy and Spain provided acute and convalescent COVID-19 samples.

Losses at the gene ends were 7 bases for V and 2 bases for J; bases not matched to a gene: 8. Germline CDR1 is MNHNY and CDR2 is SVGAGI (reference sequence). This CDR3 contains 16 residues. This table comes from immunoSEQ multiplex PCR, and its TCRdb copy is limited to in-frame clones, with some not included. The sample holds a few hundred thousand clones; 75% to 90% are singletons and the top ten take 2% to 3%. Donors in Cohort 3 counted as recovered after two negative PCRs, clearance, or symptom resolution. What was sequenced was PBMCs or T cells enriched from blood (not recorded which). The sequence was collected from a woman between 45 and 60 years old who had recovered from COVID-19. The J gene is TRBJ2-3, the V gene TRBV6-6; 11 bases align to TRBD1. The CDR3: CASTPPGQGVTDTQYF. DNA for the CDR3: TGTGCCAGCACACCCCCGGGACAGGGGGTCACAGATACGCAGTATTTT.